This T cell receptor beta chain was captured in a study of shared clonotypes between healthy human individuals. Genomic DNA (from each subset) was split evenly across several immunoSEQ plates. Replicate PCRs for sorted subsets used 200 ng DNA; this equaled around 28,000 T cell genomes. Measured with immunoSEQ multiplex PCR; TCRdb has only the in-frame clones, and not every one. The sample gives fewer than 3 million clones, roughly 90% of which show up once; approximately 0.39% is in the top ten. This CDR3 spans 13 amino acids. Looked up from germline, CDR1 is SGHAT and CDR2 is FQNNGV. The germline V and J ends were trimmed by 5 bases and 3 bases, with 11 bases remaining between them. The study separated CD4+ cells into CD45RA+ naive and CD45RA-negative memory subsets.

This clonotype originated in a man between 18 and 29 years old in good health. Some clones in this sample may be carry-over from other donors' samples. V and J are TRBV11-2 and TRBJ2-7; possibly TRBD1 for D (6 bases). The source material was naive CD4+ T cells from PBMCs. Subset described: CD45RA+ positively selected. This CDR3 is CASSRVQGYEQYF. CDR3 DNA: TGTGCCAGCAGCCGTGTACAGGGCTACGAGCAGTACTTC.